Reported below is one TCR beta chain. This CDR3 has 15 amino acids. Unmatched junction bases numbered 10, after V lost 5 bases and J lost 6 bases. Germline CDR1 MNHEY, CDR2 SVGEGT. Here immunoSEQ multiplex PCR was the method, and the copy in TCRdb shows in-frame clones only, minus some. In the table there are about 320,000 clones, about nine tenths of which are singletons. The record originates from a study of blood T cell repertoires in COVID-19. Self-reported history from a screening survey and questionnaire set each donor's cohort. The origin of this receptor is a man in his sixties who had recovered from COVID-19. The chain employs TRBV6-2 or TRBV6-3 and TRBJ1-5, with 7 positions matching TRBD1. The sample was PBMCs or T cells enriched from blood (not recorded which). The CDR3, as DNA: TGTGCCAGCAGTAACCACAGGGGAGAGGGTCAGCCCCAGCATTTT. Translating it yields CASSNHRGEGQPQHF.